This TCR beta chain was recovered during a study of CXCR3-negative and CXCR3-positive naive CD8 T cells. Study outcomes and limitations: Greater hydrophobicity was found in TRB CDR3s of CXCR3-positive naive cells than of CXCR3-negative naive cells.

Preparation of TRB cDNA libraries relied on 5' RACE carrying UMI labels. Each CDR3 protein gets one entry in TCRdb, which reprocessed the 5' RACE reads and gives no DNA. This sample carries nearly 90,000 distinct CDR3 sequences, with 0.7% to 1% going to the ten biggest clones. About this clonotype: Its antigen remains unidentified.

Germline V gene data show CDR1 as SEHNR and CDR2 as FQNEAQ (reference sequence). The CDR3 is 12 amino acids. This TCR came from a human donor in good health. Some clones in this sample may be carry-over from other donors' samples. The V call is TRBV7-9, the J call TRBJ2-7. Sequenced sample: naive CXCR3+ CD8+ T cells from blood. Subset of the sample: CD45RO-CCR7+CD27+CD95- naive CD8+ T cells expressing CXCR3 (TNR3+). Here the CDR3 reads CASSLASIEQYF.